The entry below gives a single T cell receptor beta chain sequence along with its context. Its antigen is unidentified. The data originate from a study of cytomegalovirus exposure and HLA in healthy donors. General study points: Most of the TCR beta V segments (in an earlier analysis) were productive either about 87% or about 30% of the time.

PCR was performed using 60 Vbeta and 13 Jbeta primers. Data came from immunoSEQ multiplex PCR; TCRdb stores just in-frame clones and leaves some out. This repertoire includes approximately 120,000 clones. CDR1 and CDR2 (germline): SQVTM, ANQGSEA. V shed 6 bases and J 2 bases; nucleotides not matched to a gene: 7. The CDR3 runs to 13 residues. Sample: PBMCs. The V call is TRBV29-1, the J call TRBJ2-7; 7 bases align to TRBD1. The TCR originated in a man aged 40-49 years in good health and CMV-seronegative. The chain's CDR3 is CSVRDSGTYEQYF. The CDR3 nucleotides read TGCAGCGTAAGGGACAGTGGAACCTACGAGCAGTACTTC.